This T cell receptor (beta chain) originates from a study of shared clonotypes between healthy human individuals. The wider study: Serving as donors were a couple of women and a few men, whose ages spanned 18 to 49. Broader study findings: Estimated richness was generally greater in naive than memory subsets.

Naive CD8 cells, CD45RO-negative and positively selected for CCR7, excluded terminally differentiated effector memory CD45RA+ cells. This CDR3 comprises 13 residues. The V and J ends lost 5 bases and 0 bases respectively, with 7 bases between them. Germline values: CDR1 MNHEY, CDR2 SMNVEV (reference sequence). Sorted-subset replicate PCR reactions contained 150 to 200 ng DNA, corresponding to approximately 30,000 T cell genomes. Some clones are missing from TCRdb's copy, which holds only in-frame ones; the method was immunoSEQ multiplex PCR. The sample records 750,000 to 1,000,000 clones, over 90% being singletons. Regarding this clone: Its target is not known.

The receptor was derived from a man under 40 in good health. The sample was naive CD8+ T cells sorted from blood. This chain joins TRBV27 and TRBJ2-5; no firm D call. This chain's CDR3 is CASSPQYQETQYF. The CDR3 DNA follows: TGTGCCAGCAGTCCCCAGTACCAAGAGACCCAGTACTTC.